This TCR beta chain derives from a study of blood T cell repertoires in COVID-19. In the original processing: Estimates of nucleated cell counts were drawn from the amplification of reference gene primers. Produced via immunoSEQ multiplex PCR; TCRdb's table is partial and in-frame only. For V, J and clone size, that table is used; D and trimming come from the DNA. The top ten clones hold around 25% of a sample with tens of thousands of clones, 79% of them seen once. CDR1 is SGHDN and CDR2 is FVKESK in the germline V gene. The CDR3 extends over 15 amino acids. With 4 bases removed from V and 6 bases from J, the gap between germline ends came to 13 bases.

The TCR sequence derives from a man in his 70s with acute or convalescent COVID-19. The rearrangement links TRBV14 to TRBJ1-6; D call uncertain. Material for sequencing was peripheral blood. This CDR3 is CASSRIAEFNSPLHF. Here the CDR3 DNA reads TGTGCCAGCAGCCGAATAGCCGAGTTTAATTCACCCCTCCACTTT.